The 16 T cell receptor beta chains given below trace back to one sample, sequenced in a study of graft-versus-host responses after intestinal transplantation. Sequencing was performed with immunoSEQ multiplex PCR; in TCRdb, only in-frame clones are kept and a portion is missing. The sample has some 41,000 clones, 90% to 95% seen once. Sequenced material: PBMCs, taken 734 days after intestinal transplantation. The receptor set was obtained from a human patient who received an intestinal transplant, so some T cells may come from the graft donor.

V usage is TRBV30 and J usage is TRBJ2-3; D gene unclear. Germline CDR1 reads GTSNPN; CDR2 reads SVGIG (reference sequence). This CDR3 comprises 14 residues. The ends were cut back, 0 bases at V and 1 base at J, with 8 bases in the middle. CDR3 DNA: TGTGCCTGGAGTGTACTCCAGGGCACAGATACGCAGTATTTT. This sequence encodes CAWSVLQGTDTQYF.

A single count supports this clone. This chain connects TRBV29-1 to TRBJ2-7; 8 nucleotides match TRBD1. The CDR3 runs to 13 residues. Germline-derived CDR1 and CDR2 are SQVTM and ANQGSEA. The trim removed 5 bases at V and 4 bases at J, leaving 7 bases unmatched. The CDR3 nucleotides read TGCAGCGTTTTTACCGGGACAGGTTACGAGCAGTACTTC. Its protein product is CSVFTGTGYEQYF.

This clone was counted only a few times. This rearrangement joins TRBV30 to TRBJ1-6; D is perhaps TRBD1 (6 bases). V gave up 4 bases and J gave up 10 bases, with 17 bases separating them. CDR3 length: 14 residues. The germline gives CDR1 GTSNPN, CDR2 SVGIG (reference sequence). The CDR3 loop is CAWKVGGLRSPLHF. CDR3 bases: TGTGCCTGGAAGGTTGGGGGGCTTCGCTCACCCCTCCACTTT.

This chain uses TRBV7-6 with TRBJ2-3, with TRBD2 matching 8 bases. CDR1 and CDR2 from the germline V gene are SGHVS and FNYEAQ. Unmatched junction bases numbered 12, after V lost 1 base and J lost 6 bases. The CDR3 runs to 17 residues. The CDR3 region is CASSLGDGASGLDTQYF. CDR3 nucleotide sequence: TGTGCCAGCAGCTTAGGGGACGGGGCTAGCGGGTTGGATACGCAGTATTTT.

This clone was counted between two and nine times. The chain couples TRBV6-5 to TRBJ1-2; the match to TRBD1 covers 7 bases. The CDR3 spans 13 residues. J lost 6 bases, V lost 6 bases, and 7 bases had no gene match. Germline V gene data show CDR1 as MNHEY and CDR2 as SVGAGI. CDR3 residues: CASSSDRADGYTF. For the CDR3, the DNA is TGTGCCAGCAGCTCCGACAGGGCTGATGGCTACACCTTC.

The CDR3 loop is CAWISTGKGYTF. The DNA of the CDR3 is TGTGCCTGGATTTCAACAGGGAAGGGCTACACCTTC. V and J are TRBV30 and TRBJ1-2, with D tentatively TRBD1 (6 bases). V lost 4 bases to trimming and J lost 8 bases, with 14 bases between them. This CDR3 region has 12 residues. Germline-derived CDR1 and CDR2 are GTSNPN and SVGIG (reference sequence).

The chain combines TRBV6-5 with TRBJ2-3; 12 nucleotides agree with TRBD1. The germline V gene has CDR1 MNHEY and CDR2 SVGAGI. The V gene end was trimmed by 7 bases and the J gene end by 6 bases; junction bases not matched to a gene: 8. The CDR3 totals 15 residues. The CDR3 sequence is CASIGGTGGADTQYF. In DNA form, the CDR3 reads TGTGCCAGCATTGGAGGGACAGGGGGCGCGGATACGCAGTATTTT.

The chain recombines TRBV6-5 with TRBJ1-4; 8 bases map to TRBD1. CDR1 is MNHEY and CDR2 is SVGAGI in the germline V gene. The CDR3 runs 14 residues. After removal of 6 bases from V and 5 bases from J, the junction contained 5 bases not matched to a gene. Here the CDR3 DNA reads TGTGCCAGCAGACTTCGACAGGGGAATGAAAAACTGTTTTTT. Its translation is CASRLRQGNEKLFF.

J is TRBJ1-3 and V is TRBV5-1, with D hard to call. Per germline, CDR1 SGHRS and CDR2 YFSETQ. The ends were cut back, 2 bases at V and 0 bases at J, with 6 bases in the middle. This CDR3 region has 14 residues. Here the CDR3 reads CASSLSDSGNTIYF. For the CDR3, the DNA is TGCGCCAGCAGCTTATCAGACTCTGGAAACACCATATATTTT.

The J gene is TRBJ2-4, the V gene TRBV15, with 9 positions matching TRBD2. Trimming cost V 1 base and J 1 base; bases outside gene matches: 5. CDR1 is LNHNV and CDR2 is YYDKDF in the germline V gene (reference sequence). This CDR3 comprises 17 residues. The CDR3 coding sequence is TGTGCCACCAGCAGAGCCGGGACTAGCACGGCCAAAAACATTCAGTACTTC. It specifies CATSRAGTSTAKNIQYF.

This clone has more than one count but fewer than ten. The J gene is TRBJ2-1, the V gene TRBV2; tentatively, D is TRBD2 (7 bases). Germline lookup yields CDR1 SNHLY and CDR2 FYNNEI. This CDR3 spans 14 amino acids. V gave up 6 bases and J gave up 9 bases, with 18 bases separating them. The CDR3 region is CASRSGGRSSEQFF. Here the CDR3 DNA reads TGTGCCAGCAGATCCGGGGGGCGTTCTAGTGAGCAGTTCTTC.

The chain has TRBV15 and TRBJ2-1, with a weak D call TRBD1 (5 bases). Germline V gives CDR1 LNHNV, CDR2 YYDKDF (reference sequence). Trimming stripped 2 bases from V and 6 bases from J, with 11 bases between. This CDR3 comprises 14 residues. Written as DNA, the CDR3 is TGTGCCACCAGCAGACGACAGCCTAGCAATGAGCAGTTCTTC. It encodes CATSRRQPSNEQFF.

This clone was seen a single time. V usage is TRBV7-2 and J usage is TRBJ2-2, with D maybe TRBD2 (6 bases). The CDR3 has 16 residues. In germline, CDR1 is SGHTA, CDR2 FQGNSA. The V and J ends lost 4 bases and 4 bases respectively, with 16 bases between them. The CDR3 DNA is TGTGCCAGCAGCTCCCTCTGGAAGGAGGGCACCGGGGAGCTGTTTTTT. Amino acids: CASSSLWKEGTGELFF. Full variable domain (remainder filled in from reference TRBV7-2 and TRBJ2-2): GAGVSQSPSNKVTEKGKDVELRCDPISGHTALYWYRQSLGQGLEFLIYFQGNSAPDKSGLPSDRFSAERTGGSVSTLTIQRTQQEDSAVYLCASSSLWKEGTGELFFGEGSRLTVL.

The rearrangement joins TRBV5-1 to TRBJ2-1; possible D gene TRBD2, 6 bases. With 3 bases removed from V and 0 bases from J, the gap between germline ends came to 13 bases. From germline, CDR1 is SGHRS and CDR2 YFSETQ. The CDR3 covers 16 residues. CDR3 DNA: TGCGCCAGCAGCTCCCTAGCGCTAAGCTCCTACAATGAGCAGTTCTTC. As protein: CASSSLALSSYNEQFF.

The chain carries TRBV10-1 and TRBJ2-5; 8 bases are shared with TRBD2. Germline V lookup: CDR1 WNHNN, CDR2 SYGVQD (reference sequence). This CDR3 is 16 amino acids long. With V trimmed by 0 bases and J by 5 bases, 8 bases remained unmatched. The CDR3 nucleotides read TGCGCCAGCAGTGAGTCGTTTCGGGGGGGCACGGAGACCCAGTACTTC. It specifies CASSESFRGGTETQYF.

J is TRBJ2-2 and V is TRBV7-9; TRBD2 matches 12 bases. Germline V lookup: CDR1 SEHNR, CDR2 FQNEAQ (reference sequence). With 6 bases clipped from V and 4 bases from J, the junction kept 3 bases outside the gene matches. The CDR3 spans 15 residues. CDR3 protein: CASRVTSGSTGELFF. CDR3 DNA sequence: TGTGCCAGCAGGGTGACTAGCGGGAGCACCGGGGAGCTGTTTTTT. The whole variable domain, filled in from reference TRBV7-9 and TRBJ2-2, reads DTGVSQNPRHKITKRGQNVTFRCDPISEHNRLYWYRQTLGQGPEFLTYFQNEAQLEKSRLLSDRFSAERPKGSFSTLEIQRTEQGDSAMYLCASRVTSGSTGELFFGEGSRLTVL.